The rows below give T cell receptor beta chains drawn from one sample of a study of technical replicates of blood from a few donors. The table came from immunoSEQ multiplex PCR; TCRdb's copy has only in-frame clones and leaves some out. Of roughly 60,000 clones in the sample, 85% to 90% were seen once. Sequences were obtained from PBMCs. Receptors were obtained from a human donor in good health. Some clones in this sample may be carry-over from other donors' samples. CDR3s include the opening cysteine and the closing phenylalanine or tryptophan. Each record gives: J gene, D gene, clone size, V gene, CDR3 length, CDR3 DNA, CDR3 protein. A D gene is named only where the DNA matches it firmly. Size is stated for part of the rows, as once, few or many counts, or as a class when the clone is expanded.

>TRBJ1-2|TRBD1|.|TRBV6-6|15
TGTGCCAGCAGTTACTCGGACAGGGACAATGGTGGCTACACCTTC
CASSYSDRDNGGYTF
>TRBJ2-7|.|once|TRBV29-1|13
TGCAGCGTAGACAGAAGAGTTCCCTACGAGCAGTACTTC
CSVDRRVPYEQYF
>TRBJ2-2|TRBD2|.|TRBV4-3|18
TGCGCCAGCAGCCAAGATATGGGAGCGGGAGCGTACACCGGGGAGCTGTTTTTT
CASSQDMGAGAYTGELFF
>TRBJ1-1|.|.|TRBV6-5|14
TGTGCCAGCAGTTACGGCAACCCGAACACTGAAGCTTTCTTT
CASSYGNPNTEAFF
>TRBJ2-7|TRBD1|few|TRBV18|15
TGTGCCAGCTCACCAGGACAGGCGGCGACCTACGAGCAGTACTTC
CASSPGQAATYEQYF
>TRBJ1-3|.|.|TRBV6-5|15
TGTGCCAGCGGGAGGGGGGTAGCCTCTGGAAACACCATATATTTT
CASGRGVASGNTIYF
>TRBJ1-1|.|once|TRBV6-1|14
TGTGCCAGCACTTTACTCCACAGTAACACTGAAGCTTTCTTT
CASTLLHSNTEAFF
>TRBJ2-5|.|.|TRBV7-9|16
TGTGCCAGCAGCTCTTGGACTACCACGGGCCGGGAGACCCAGTACTTC
CASSSWTTTGRETQYF
>TRBJ2-7|.|.|TRBV2|11
TGTGCCAGCAGAGGGGGAAGCGAGCAGTACTTC
CASRGGSEQYF
>TRBJ2-7|TRBD2|.|TRBV19|17
TGTGCCAGTAGTATGTTGCCTAGCGGGATTGGCCCCCGGGAGCAGTACTTC
CASSMLPSGIGPREQYF
>TRBJ1-5|.|.|TRBV7-6|13
TGTGCCAGCAGAAAACGAGGTTTCCAGCCCCAGCATTTT
CASRKRGFQPQHF
>TRBJ1-5|.|.|TRBV12-5|12
TGTGCTAGCGGGGGGAGCAATCAGCCCCAGCATTTT
CASGGSNQPQHF